A single sample gave rise to the 12 T cell receptor beta chains below, sequenced in a study of OX40 agonist ivuxolimab in advanced cancers. Generated by immunoSEQ multiplex PCR, the TCRdb table keeps only in-frame clones and is missing some. The data contain around 65,000 clones, roughly 90% of them singletons. Specimen: CD4+ or CD8+ T cells sorted from blood, collected in a trial of the OX40 agonist ivuxolimab. The receptors were sampled from an adult with an advanced solid tumor such as melanoma, head and neck, liver or kidney cancer.

This sequence joins TRBV7-9 and TRBJ2-7, with 7 bases matching TRBD1. Germline assignment: CDR1 SEHNR and CDR2 FQNEAQ (reference sequence). The CDR3 has 14 amino acids. Losses at the gene ends were 5 bases for V and 1 base for J; bases not matched to a gene: 5. The CDR3 sequence: CASSPGQPSYEQYF. CDR3 nucleotides: TGTGCCAGCAGCCCGGGACAGCCTTCCTACGAGCAGTACTTC. Supplemented by reference TRBV7-9 and TRBJ2-7, the full variable domain reads DTGVSQNPRHKITKRGQNVTFRCDPISEHNRLYWYRQTLGQGPEFLTYFQNEAQLEKSRLLSDRFSAERPKGSFSTLEIQRTEQGDSAMYLCASSPGQPSYEQYFGPGTRLTVT.

This clone appeared a single time. This chain links TRBV11-2 with TRBJ2-1; 13 bases are shared with TRBD2. Germline trimming cut 3 bases from V and 8 bases from J; bases unmatched to any gene: 7. This CDR3 has 16 residues. Germline CDR1 SGHAT, CDR2 FQNNGV. In DNA form, the CDR3 reads TGTGCCAGCAGCTTCGCCGGACTAGCGGGAGTTGATGAGCAGTTCTTC. Translated: CASSFAGLAGVDEQFF.

A note on this clone: At one end the junction does not follow the germline gene, possibly because of a read error. The chain joins TRBV6-1 to TRBJ2-7; D possibly corresponds to TRBD1 (5 bases). This CDR3 is built from 10 residues. The germline V gene encodes CDR1 MNHNS and CDR2 SASEGT. CDR3 residues: CATKGWTFRF. The DNA for the CDR3 is TGTGCCACCAAGGGGTGGACCTTTCGCTTC.

The chain carries TRBV7-6 and TRBJ2-1; 13 bases are a match to TRBD2. V trimming: 5 bases; J trimming: 0 bases; junction bases outside the gene matches: 7. The CDR3 consists of 18 residues. In germline, CDR1 is SGHVS, CDR2 FNYEAQ. The CDR3 reads CASSRPTSGRNSYNEQFF. CDR3 nucleotide sequence: TGTGCCAGCAGCCGCCCGACTAGCGGGAGGAACTCCTACAATGAGCAGTTCTTC. The whole variable domain, filled in from reference TRBV7-6 and TRBJ2-1, reads GAGVSQSPRYKVTKRGQDVALRCDPISGHVSLYWYRQALGQGPEFLTYFNYEAQQDKSGLPNDRFSAERPEGSISTLTIQRTEQRDSAMYRCASSRPTSGRNSYNEQFFGPGTRLTVL.

V gene TRBV18 combines with J gene TRBJ2-6; 7 nucleotides agree with TRBD1. The length of the CDR3 is 17 residues. Looked up from germline, CDR1 is KGHSH and CDR2 is LQKENI. Losses at the gene ends were 5 bases for V and 2 bases for J; bases not matched to a gene: 9. The CDR3 bases are TGTGCCAGCTCAACAGGGGACAATGGCCCTGGGGCCAACGTCCTGACTTTC. Protein product: CASSTGDNGPGANVLTF.

This clone was observed once. The chain combines TRBV2 with TRBJ2-5, with no clear D. The germline V gene has CDR1 SNHLY and CDR2 FYNNEI. Trimming shortened V by 2 bases and J by 0 bases, and 7 bases separated the two germline ends. This CDR3 spans 14 amino acids. The CDR3 sequence is CASSEIRNQETQYF. The CDR3 coding sequence is TGTGCCAGCAGTGAAATTCGGAACCAAGAGACCCAGTACTTC.

This clone showed up just a few times. The V gene is TRBV2, the J gene TRBJ1-4; D is unclear. The CDR3 is 16 residues long. V lost 6 bases to trimming and J lost 0 bases, with 14 bases between them. Germline V gene lookup returns CDR1 SNHLY and CDR2 FYNNEI. This chain's CDR3 is CASRGPRLTTNEKLFF. The CDR3 coding sequence is TGTGCCAGCAGAGGTCCCCGGTTGACAACTAATGAAAAACTGTTTTTT.

This sequence joins TRBV10-2 and TRBJ2-3, with a possible D match to TRBD2 (7 bases). CDR1 and CDR2 (germline): WSHSY, SAAADI. V shed 0 bases and J shed 4 bases, with 14 bases lying between them. This CDR3 comprises 16 residues. The CDR3 region has the DNA TGCGCCAGCAGTGAGTCGGTAGGGGGGGGAGCAGATACGCAGTATTTT. This sequence encodes CASSESVGGGADTQYF.

This chain links TRBV6-1 with TRBJ2-7; 9 nucleotides agree with TRBD2. Trimming cost V 7 bases and J 2 bases; bases outside gene matches: 6. The CDR3 extends over 14 amino acids. Looked up from germline, CDR1 is MNHNS and CDR2 is SASEGT. The CDR3 here is CASTQAGGAYEQYF. The CDR3 DNA reads TGTGCCAGCACCCAAGCGGGAGGCGCCTACGAGCAGTACTTC.

The CDR3 region has the DNA TGCGCCAGCAGCTTGAGGACCGCGGAAGCTCAAGAGACCCAGTACTTC. This translates into CASSLRTAEAQETQYF. The chain employs TRBV5-1 and TRBJ2-5; D gene uncertain. CDR1 is SGHRS, CDR2 YFSETQ, per germline. CDR3 length equals 16 residues. Trimming pared 1 base from V and 2 bases from J, leaving 15 bases between.

The gene calls are TRBV7-3 and TRBJ2-7; perhaps TRBD2 as D (5 bases). CDR3 length equals 14 residues. Per the germline V gene, CDR1 is SGHTA and CDR2 is FQGTGA. The ends were cut back, 1 base at V and 6 bases at J, with 13 bases in the middle. CDR3 nucleotide sequence: TGTGCCAGCAGCTTAAGTCAGGCTAGCTCCGAGCAGTACTTC. Protein product: CASSLSQASSEQYF.

The chain carries TRBV18 and TRBJ2-1, with a weak D call TRBD2 (6 bases). The CDR3 is 14 amino acids. Trimming stripped 4 bases from V and 5 bases from J, with 12 bases between. Germline assignment: CDR1 KGHSH and CDR2 LQKENI. The CDR3 loop reads CASSRMGLNNEQFF. The CDR3 region has the DNA TGTGCCAGCTCACGTATGGGACTTAACAATGAGCAGTTCTTC.